The 14 T cell receptor beta chains below all came from one sample that was sequenced in a study of blood T cells in healthy people across ages. The authors ran a second PCR of about 6 to 11 cycles using a sample-barcoded 5' primer and a J-beta primer mix. From the 5' RACE reads, TCRdb called clonotypes with MiXCR, one entry per CDR3 protein. The data show around 1,600,000 distinct CDR3 sequences, about 42% seen once. The specimen was blood. The receptors were gathered from a woman aged 18 to 35 in good health.

The V call is TRBV20-1, the J call TRBJ2-1; possibly TRBD1 or TRBD2 for D (6 bases each). Germline loops: CDR1 DFQATT, CDR2 SNEGSKA (reference sequence). There are 14 residues in the CDR3. V lost 3 bases and J 0 bases, leaving 9 bases between the germline ends. CDR3 protein: CSARGGLSYNEQFF. The CDR3 DNA reads as TGCAGTGCTAGGGGGGGCCTCTCCTACAATGAGCAGTTCTTC.

In this sample, this clonotype turned up a few times. The chain uses TRBV4-3 and TRBJ2-3, with 8 bases fitting TRBD2. CDR1 is LGHNA, CDR2 YSLEER, per germline. V shed 2 bases and J 3 bases; nucleotides not matched to a gene: 10. CDR3 length: 17 residues. In DNA, the CDR3 is TGCGCCAGCAGCCAATCCTCACCGGGACTAGGAACAGATACGCAGTATTTT. Translation: CASSQSSPGLGTDTQYF.

This clonotype was counted at least ten times. The rearrangement links TRBV7-3 to TRBJ2-1; no reliable D call. Between the trimmed V and J ends, which lost 5 bases and 3 bases, there was a span of 20 bases. There are 17 residues in the CDR3. Germline V CDR1 and CDR2: SGHTA, FQGTGA. Here the CDR3 reads CASSPLDSPFDYNEQFF. The CDR3 nucleotides are TGTGCCAGCAGCCCGCTAGACTCCCCATTTGACTACAATGAGCAGTTCTTC.

The chain carries TRBV9 and TRBJ2-7, with D perhaps TRBD1 (5 bases). Germline V gene data show CDR1 as SGDLS and CDR2 as YYNGEE. Trimming removed 0 bases at V and 3 bases at J, with 16 bases between. CDR3 length: 16 amino acids. The CDR3 nucleotides read TGTGCCAGCAGCGTAGCTCGGACAAATCCCGTCTACGAGCAGTACTTC. Amino acid sequence: CASSVARTNPVYEQYF.

The V and J genes are TRBV6-1 and TRBJ2-7, with TRBD1 identical over 10 bases. The J call may be incorrect, as the DNA end agrees better with TRBJ2-5. The CDR3 contains 15 residues. Germline V lookup: CDR1 MNHNS, CDR2 SASEGT. The CDR3, as DNA: TGTGCCAGCCCTAAAAGGGACAGGGGACCAGAGACCCAGTACTTC. Protein sequence: CASPKRDRGPETQYF.

Concerning this clonotype itself: This may be a read error: a much more frequent sequence differs by one nucleotide. The CDR3 loop reads CASSRAAGANVLTF. CDR3 nucleotide sequence: TGCGCCAGCAGCCGTGCAGCTGGGGCCAACGTCCTGACTTTC. The V and J genes are TRBV4-3 and TRBJ2-6; the D is unclear. In germline, CDR1 is LGHNA, CDR2 YSLEER. The V and J ends lost 4 bases and 2 bases respectively, with 6 bases between them. CDR3 length: 14 residues.

This clonotype was detected ten times or more. This chain connects TRBV5-1 to TRBJ2-7; the match to TRBD2 covers 9 bases. V shed 1 base, J shed 0 bases, and the junction held 2 bases outside the gene matches. This CDR3 spans 15 amino acids. Germline V gene data show CDR1 as SGHRS and CDR2 as YFSETQ. The CDR3 region is CASSLRSGSSYEQYF. The CDR3 DNA sequence: TGCGCCAGCAGCTTGCGTAGCGGGAGCTCCTACGAGCAGTACTTC.

This clonotype was counted a few times. The V call is TRBV25-1, the J call TRBJ2-7; the D gene is possibly TRBD1 (6 bases). V dropped 8 bases and J dropped 3 bases, with 14 bases sitting between them. CDR3 length equals 13 residues. Germline V gene data show CDR1 as MGHDK and CDR2 as SYGVNS. The CDR3 nucleotides read TGTGCCAGCTCGGACAGATTTCACTACGAGCAGTACTTC. Its translation is CASSDRFHYEQYF.

This sequence joins TRBV3-1 and TRBJ1-1; D call uncertain. The V end was cut by 1 base, the J end by 5 bases, with 8 bases between. CDR3 size: 13 residues. Germline CDR1 LGHDT, CDR2 YNNKEL (reference sequence). The CDR3 DNA sequence: TGTGCCAGCAGCCAAGCTCAGAGAACTGAAGCTTTCTTT. It is translated as CASSQAQRTEAFF.

The chain employs TRBV12-3 or TRBV12-4 and TRBJ2-1; 13 positions agree with TRBD2. V gave up 7 bases and J gave up 0 bases; unmatched junction bases: 12. This CDR3 is built from 19 residues. The DNA for the CDR3 is TGTGCCAGCAATTTGAGACTAGCGGGGGGCGAGAGCTCCTACAATGAGCAGTTCTTC. This encodes CASNLRLAGGESSYNEQFF.

There are a few counts of this clonotype. Its ends do not fully match the called genes, so a read error is possible. The gene calls are TRBV9 and TRBJ1-1; tentative D call: TRBD1 (5 bases). The CDR3 is 15 residues long. Germline V lookup: CDR1 SGDLS, CDR2 YYNGEE. The CDR3 region has the DNA TGTGCCAGCAGTCCTCGTGGGGCAGTGAACACTGAGGCTTTCTTT. Protein: CASSPRGAVNTEAFF.

The chain uses TRBV20-1 and TRBJ2-4; 9 bases fit TRBD1. After removal of 6 bases from V and 0 bases from J, the junction contained 6 bases not matched to a gene. This CDR3 is 15 amino acids long. From germline, CDR1 is DFQATT and CDR2 SNEGSKA (reference sequence). CDR3 bases: TGCAGTGCCCCGGGACAGGGAATAGCCAAAAACATTCAGTACTTC. Translating gives CSAPGQGIAKNIQYF.

The CDR3 reads CASSVGGGSPLHF. Written as DNA, the CDR3 is TGTGCCAGCAGCGTGGGCGGGGGGTCACCCCTCCACTTT. The gene calls are TRBV9 and TRBJ1-6; D perhaps matches TRBD1 (5 bases). CDR1 is SGDLS and CDR2 is YYNGEE in the germline V gene. The CDR3 has 13 amino acids. V lost 2 bases and J 10 bases, leaving 10 bases between the germline ends.

This clonotype was counted a few times. The chain has TRBV2 and TRBJ2-5; 11 bases agree with TRBD2. The last part of the DNA fits TRBJ2-7 better; the J call may be wrong. This CDR3 spans 15 amino acids. Germline V gene data show CDR1 as SNHLY and CDR2 as FYNNEI. As DNA, the CDR3 is TGTGCCAGCAGTCCACCGACTAGCGGGGACGACGAGCAGTACTTC. Protein sequence: CASSPPTSGDDEQYF.